This T cell receptor (beta chain) originates from a study of vaccination and CD4 T cells after COVID-19. Overall study context: The study collected post-vaccine samples a median 72 days after dose two, with a range of 14 to 241.

Study findings and constraints: Convalescent patients had a median about 88% of post-vaccine SARS-CoV-2-reactive clones that were detected only after vaccination, not before it. The median number of SARS-CoV-2-reactive clonotypes increased from roughly 22 to 38, a change that did not reach significance.

TCRdb re-derived calls from the PCR reads in MiXCR, one entry per CDR3 protein. Counted here are 20,000 to 30,000 distinct CDR3 sequences, 51% occurring once; the ten biggest clones make up more than 0.85%. Concerning this clonotype: Its cognate antigen is unknown.

This specimen consisted of CD4+ T cells from blood, obtained before SARS-CoV-2 vaccination. This TCR came from a human donor who had recovered from COVID-19.

Written as DNA, the CDR3 is TGTGCCAGCAGCACAGGGGGCATGAACACTGAAGCTTTCTTT. Translated: CASSTGGMNTEAFF. The chain has TRBV7-3 and TRBJ1-1; 9 nucleotides match TRBD1. Germline V gives CDR1 SGHTA, CDR2 FQGTGA. The length of the CDR3 is 14 residues. Germline trimming cut 5 bases from V and 0 bases from J; bases unmatched to any gene: 1.